This TCR beta chain stems from a study of post-analysis software for immune sequencing data. Study at large: Clinical courses comprised relapsing-remitting, secondary progressive and progressive-relapsing multiple sclerosis. Regarding the study as a whole: Compared with controls, patients had more of 4 to 6 TRBV segments, including TRBV5-6, TRBV5-1 and TRBV20-1. F measure showed strong co-clustering of same-batch samples.

This clonotype was found once. No antigen is known for it. Between the trimmed V and J ends, which lost 1 base and 4 bases, there was a span of 13 bases. There are 15 residues in the CDR3. Germline CDR1 is SEHNR and CDR2 is FQNEAQ (reference sequence). The authors incorporated unique molecular identifiers into the TCR beta cDNA libraries. Starting from around 0.96 to 9.9 million T cells, the study yielded roughly 0.5 million cDNA molecules. Using its own MiXCR run on the PCR reads, TCRdb lists one record per CDR3 protein. The top ten hold 11% of the sample, which has roughly 650,000 distinct CDR3 sequences, 59% seen once.

This receptor was identified in a girl aged 2 to 10 with multiple sclerosis. This chain links TRBV7-9 with TRBJ2-5; maybe TRBD1 (6 bases). What was sequenced was blood. CDR3: CASSLDVGASETQYF. DNA for the CDR3: TGTGCCAGCAGCTTAGACGTGGGGGCATCAGAGACCCAGTACTTC.